This T cell receptor (beta chain) was captured by sequencing in a study of CD8+ T cells in alopecia areata. Stated treatment: oral pan-JAK inhibitor, 5-10 mg twice daily. Of note for this clone: Its antigen is unidentified.

Trimming removed 1 base from V and 9 bases from J, with 13 bases in between. There are 13 residues in the CDR3. Germline CDR1 SEHNR, CDR2 FQNEAQ (reference sequence). Study conclusions and caveats: Amid tofacitinib therapy, many expanded lesional clones stayed present in scalp and blood. Whether baseline CD8+ expansion is linked to response remains uncertain, given a single nonresponder.

Extraction and reverse transcription of RNA yielded cDNA as the sequencing template. The method was immunoSEQ multiplex PCR; TCRdb's version includes in-frame clones alone and lacks a portion of them. The sample carries some 170,000 clones, 40% to 65% recorded once. Sample: CD8+ T cells sorted from blood, taken at week 24, from a patient treated with tofacitinib. The TCR was taken from a human donor with alopecia areata. The gene calls are TRBV7-9 and TRBJ2-7, with D perhaps TRBD1 or TRBD2 (5 bases each). The CDR3 region is CASSLEPSGRQYF. CDR3 coding DNA: TGTGCCAGCAGCTTAGAACCGTCGGGACGGCAGTACTTC.